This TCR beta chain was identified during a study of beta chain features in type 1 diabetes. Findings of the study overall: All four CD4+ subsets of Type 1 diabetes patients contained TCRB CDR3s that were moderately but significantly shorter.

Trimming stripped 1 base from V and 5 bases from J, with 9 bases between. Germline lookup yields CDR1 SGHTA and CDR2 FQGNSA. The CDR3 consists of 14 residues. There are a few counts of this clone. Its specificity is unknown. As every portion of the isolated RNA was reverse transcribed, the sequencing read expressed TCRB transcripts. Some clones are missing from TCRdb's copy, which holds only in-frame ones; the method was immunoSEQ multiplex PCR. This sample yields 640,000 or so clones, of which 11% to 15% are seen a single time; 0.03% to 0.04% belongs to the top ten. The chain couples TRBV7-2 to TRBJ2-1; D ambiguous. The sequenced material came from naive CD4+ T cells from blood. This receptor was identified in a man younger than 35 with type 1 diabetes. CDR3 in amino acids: CASSLEGSHNEQFF. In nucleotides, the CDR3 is TGTGCCAGCAGCTTAGAAGGGTCCCACAATGAGCAGTTCTTC.